This T cell receptor (beta chain) was identified in a study of spatial heterogeneity in lung cancer. Overall study context: TCR transcript counts in tumor regions correlated strongly with a T cell module score from matched bulk RNA-seq.

V was cut by 3 bases and J by 1 base, with 8 bases left in between. The CDR3 contains 14 residues. Points from the study as a whole: Intratumoral expanded alpha and beta TCR counts were found to track tumor mutation counts.

The time point was: sample taken at primary tumor resection. In each case, whole RNA from tumor, nontumor lung or frozen PBMC was sequenced unsorted. This clonotype was recorded a few times. The target antigen is unknown. Every TCR cDNA molecule bore a unique molecular identifier. TCRdb processed the 5' RACE reads anew with MiXCR; each CDR3 protein has one entry. The sample holds about 28,000 distinct CDR3 sequences, just over 7% seen once. The sequence was obtained from a male donor with early-stage non-small cell lung cancer. The V and J genes are TRBV12-3 or TRBV12-4 and TRBJ2-3, with D hard to call. Sequences were derived from lung tumor tissue, sampled at surgery. In DNA form, the CDR3 reads TGTGCCAGCAGTTTTCGGGTAGGCACAGATACGCAGTATTTT. Encoded protein: CASSFRVGTDTQYF.